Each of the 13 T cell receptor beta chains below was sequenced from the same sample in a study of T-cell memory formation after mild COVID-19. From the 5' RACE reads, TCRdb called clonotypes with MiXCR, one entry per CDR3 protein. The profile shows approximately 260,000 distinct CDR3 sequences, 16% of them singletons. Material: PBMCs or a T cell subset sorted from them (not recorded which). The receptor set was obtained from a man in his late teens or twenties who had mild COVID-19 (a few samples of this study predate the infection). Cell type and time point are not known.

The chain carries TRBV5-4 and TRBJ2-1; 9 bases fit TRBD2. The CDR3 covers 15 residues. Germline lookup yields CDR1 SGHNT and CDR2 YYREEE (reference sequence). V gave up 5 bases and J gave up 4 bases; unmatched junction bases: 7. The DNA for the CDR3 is TGTGCCAGCAGTCGGGTGCTAGCGGGGTACAATGAGCAGTTCTTC. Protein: CASSRVLAGYNEQFF.

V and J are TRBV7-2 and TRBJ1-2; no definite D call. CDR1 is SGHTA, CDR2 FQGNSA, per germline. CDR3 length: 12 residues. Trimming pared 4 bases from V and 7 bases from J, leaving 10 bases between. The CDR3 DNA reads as TGTGCCAGCAGCTCAGCTTCGATTGGCTACACCTTC. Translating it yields CASSSASIGYTF. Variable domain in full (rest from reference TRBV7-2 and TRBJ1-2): GAGVSQSPSNKVTEKGKDVELRCDPISGHTALYWYRQSLGQGLEFLIYFQGNSAPDKSGLPSDRFSAERTGGSVSTLTIQRTQQEDSAVYLCASSSASIGYTFGSGTRLTVV.

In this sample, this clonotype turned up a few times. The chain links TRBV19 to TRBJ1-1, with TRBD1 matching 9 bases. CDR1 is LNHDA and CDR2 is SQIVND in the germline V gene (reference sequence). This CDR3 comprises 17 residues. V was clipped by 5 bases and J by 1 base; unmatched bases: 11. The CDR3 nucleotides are TGTGCCAGTAGTTTTATGGGACAGGGAACGAAGAACACTGAAGCTTTCTTT. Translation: CASSFMGQGTKNTEAFF.

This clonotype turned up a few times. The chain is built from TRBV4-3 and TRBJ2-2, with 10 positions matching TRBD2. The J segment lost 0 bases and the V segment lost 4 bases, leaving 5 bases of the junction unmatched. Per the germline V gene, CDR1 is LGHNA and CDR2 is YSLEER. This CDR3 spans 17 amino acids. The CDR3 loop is CASSPGLAPTNTGELFF. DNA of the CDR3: TGCGCCAGCAGCCCGGGACTAGCGCCAACGAACACCGGGGAGCTGTTTTTT.

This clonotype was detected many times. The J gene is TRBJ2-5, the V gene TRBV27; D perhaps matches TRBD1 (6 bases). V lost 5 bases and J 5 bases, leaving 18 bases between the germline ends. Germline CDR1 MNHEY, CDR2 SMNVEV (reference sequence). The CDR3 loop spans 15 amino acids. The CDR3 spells CASSPSSRGRETQYF. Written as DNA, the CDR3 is TGTGCCAGCAGTCCCAGCTCCAGGGGTAGGGAGACCCAGTACTTC.

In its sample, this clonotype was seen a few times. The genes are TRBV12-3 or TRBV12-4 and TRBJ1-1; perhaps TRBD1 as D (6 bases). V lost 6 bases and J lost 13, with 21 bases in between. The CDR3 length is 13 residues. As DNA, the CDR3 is TGTGCCAGCAGATGGGGGGAGGGGGAAACACGTTTCTTT. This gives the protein CASRWGEGETRFF.

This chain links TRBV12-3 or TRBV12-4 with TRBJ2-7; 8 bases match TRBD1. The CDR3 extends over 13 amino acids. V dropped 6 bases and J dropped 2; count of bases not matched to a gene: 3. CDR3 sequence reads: CASSRGRTYEQYF. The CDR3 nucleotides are TGTGCCAGCAGCAGGGGGCGCACCTACGAGCAGTACTTC.

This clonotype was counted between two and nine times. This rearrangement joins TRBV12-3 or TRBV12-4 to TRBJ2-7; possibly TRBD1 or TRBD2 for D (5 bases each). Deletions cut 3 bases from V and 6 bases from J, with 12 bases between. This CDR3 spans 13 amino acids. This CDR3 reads CASSFQAGSEQYF. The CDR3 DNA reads TGTGCCAGCAGTTTTCAGGCAGGGAGCGAGCAGTACTTC.

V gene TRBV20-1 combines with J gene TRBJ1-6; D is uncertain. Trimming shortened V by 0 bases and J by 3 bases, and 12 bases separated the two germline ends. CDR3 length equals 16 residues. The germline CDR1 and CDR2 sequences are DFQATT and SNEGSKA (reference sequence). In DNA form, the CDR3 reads TGCAGTGCTAGAGATCCAGCCGTGAGCTATAATTCACCCCTCCACTTT. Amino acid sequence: CSARDPAVSYNSPLHF.

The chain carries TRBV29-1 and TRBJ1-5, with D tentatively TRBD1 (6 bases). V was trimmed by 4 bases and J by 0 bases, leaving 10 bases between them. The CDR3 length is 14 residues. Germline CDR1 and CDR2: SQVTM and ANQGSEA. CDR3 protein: CSVAEGDSNQPQHF. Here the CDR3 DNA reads TGCAGCGTTGCTGAGGGGGATAGCAATCAGCCCCAGCATTTT.

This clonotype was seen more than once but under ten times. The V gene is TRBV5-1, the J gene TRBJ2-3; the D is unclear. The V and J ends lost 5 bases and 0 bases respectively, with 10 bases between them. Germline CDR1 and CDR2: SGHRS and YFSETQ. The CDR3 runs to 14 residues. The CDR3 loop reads CASRQFPSTDTQYF. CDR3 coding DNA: TGCGCCAGCAGGCAATTCCCTAGCACAGATACGCAGTATTTT.

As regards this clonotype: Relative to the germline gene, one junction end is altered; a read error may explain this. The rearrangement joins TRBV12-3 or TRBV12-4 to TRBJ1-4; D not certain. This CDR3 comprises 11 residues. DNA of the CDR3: TGTGCCAGCAGCTTAGGTGAAAAACTGTTTTTT. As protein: CASSLGEKLFF.

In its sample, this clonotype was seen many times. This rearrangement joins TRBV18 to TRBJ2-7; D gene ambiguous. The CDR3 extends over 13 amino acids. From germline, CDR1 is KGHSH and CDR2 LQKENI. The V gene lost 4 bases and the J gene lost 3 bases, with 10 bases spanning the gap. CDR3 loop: CASSLSQVYEQYV. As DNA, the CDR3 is TGTGCCAGCTCACTAAGCCAGGTCTACGAGCAGTACGTC.